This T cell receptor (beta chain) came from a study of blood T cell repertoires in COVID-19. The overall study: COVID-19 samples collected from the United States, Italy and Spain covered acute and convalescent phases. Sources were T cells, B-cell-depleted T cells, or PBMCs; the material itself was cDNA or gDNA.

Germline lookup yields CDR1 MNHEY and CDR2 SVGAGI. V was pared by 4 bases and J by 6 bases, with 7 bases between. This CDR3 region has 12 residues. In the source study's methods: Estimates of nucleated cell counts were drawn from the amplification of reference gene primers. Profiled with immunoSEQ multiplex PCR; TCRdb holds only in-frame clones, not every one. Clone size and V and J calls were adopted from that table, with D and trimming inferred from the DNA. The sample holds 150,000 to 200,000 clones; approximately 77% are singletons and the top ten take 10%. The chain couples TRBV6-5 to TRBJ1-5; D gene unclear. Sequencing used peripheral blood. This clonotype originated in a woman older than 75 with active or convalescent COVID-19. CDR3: CASSSPGQPQHF. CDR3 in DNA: TGTGCCAGCAGTTCCCCGGGTCAGCCCCAGCATTTT.